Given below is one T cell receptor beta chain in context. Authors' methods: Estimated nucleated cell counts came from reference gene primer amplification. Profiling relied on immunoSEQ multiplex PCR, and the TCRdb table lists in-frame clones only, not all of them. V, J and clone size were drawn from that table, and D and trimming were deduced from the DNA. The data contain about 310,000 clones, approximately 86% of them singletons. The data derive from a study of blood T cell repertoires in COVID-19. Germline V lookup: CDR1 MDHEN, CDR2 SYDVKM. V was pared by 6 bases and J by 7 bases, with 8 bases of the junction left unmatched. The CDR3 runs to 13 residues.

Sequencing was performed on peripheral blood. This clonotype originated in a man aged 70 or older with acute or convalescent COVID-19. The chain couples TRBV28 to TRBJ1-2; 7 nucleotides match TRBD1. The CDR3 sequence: CASSPDRVGGYTF. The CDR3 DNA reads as TGTGCCAGCAGCCCAGACAGGGTCGGTGGCTACACCTTC.